The clone carrying this T cell receptor beta chain was detected many times. What it recognizes is unknown. This entry belongs to a study of regulatory T cells in long-lasting Graves disease. About the study: Graves' patients (newly diagnosed) had been on antithyroid drugs under 3 months. General study results and limits: Under persistent disease, TRBV28, TRBJ1-2 and TRBJ2-5 were used preferentially.

V was clipped by 5 bases and J by 6 bases, with 13 bases between them. The germline V gene encodes CDR1 MNHEY and CDR2 SMNVEV (reference sequence). There are 13 residues in the CDR3. Time point of the sample: newly diagnosed GD, antithyroid drugs for less than 3 months. PBMC-derived RNA was used for the TCR library. Clinicians diagnosed Graves' disease using American Thyroid Association guidelines. With iRepertoire HTBI primers and Arm-PCR of CDR3 regions, TCR beta libraries were built. TCRdb re-called the multiplex PCR reads through MiXCR, storing one row per CDR3 protein. The sample carries 550,000 to 600,000 distinct CDR3 sequences, 15% to 20% recorded once. These same data were also listed under a study on T cells in Graves' hyperthyroidism and ophthalmopathy.

The receptor comes from a man aged 18 to 35 with Graves disease. The starting material was peripheral blood mononuclear cells (PBMCs), obtained at new diagnosis, from a patient treated with antithyroid drugs. The rearrangement uses TRBV27 and TRBJ1-1; no clear D gene. In nucleotides, the CDR3 is TGTGCCAGCAGTAGACATTCCATCGCTGAAGCTTTCTTT. Protein: CASSRHSIAEAFF.